The rows below give T cell receptor beta chains drawn from one sample of a study of control samples from healthy donors and cancer patients. Here immunoSEQ multiplex PCR was the method, and the copy in TCRdb shows in-frame clones only, minus some. The data show roughly 76,000 clones, approximately 94% seen once. The material sequenced was blood. These receptors were collected from a woman younger than 30 in good health. Each CDR3 is given with its conserved first and last residue. The D gene is left open where the match is weak. For some rows the clone size is stated as once, few or many, or as a class when expanded; others skip it.

TRBJ2-3 . TRBV10-3 . TGTGCCACCCGCGTCGGGGGCCCCACAGATACGCAGTATTTT CATRVGGPTDTQYF
TRBJ2-1 . TRBV4-2 . TGTGCCAGCAGCCAACTCGAAGGGGGGGCAAACAATGAGCAGTTCTTC CASSQLEGGANNEQFF
TRBJ1-1 . TRBV11-1 . TGTGCCAGCAGCTTTAATGGAGGGACTGAAGCTTTCTTT CASSFNGGTEAFF
TRBJ1-4 . TRBV28 . TGTGCCAGCAGTTTACAAGGATATGAAAAACTGTTTTTT CASSLQGYEKLFF
TRBJ1-3 . TRBV6-5 . TGTGCCAGCACCATAACGACAGTTGGAAACACCATATATTTT CASTITTVGNTIYF
TRBJ2-5 . TRBV11-2 . TGTGCCAGCAGCCACTCGTCACGGTTGGAGACCCAGTACTTC CASSHSSRLETQYF
TRBJ1-1 . TRBV14 . TGTGCCAGCAGCCGAGAGGGAGGCCCGCCCTCCATTTTT CASSREGGPPSIF
TRBJ1-4 . TRBV2 . TGTGCCAGCAGTGGGGGCGAAACTAATGAAAAACTGTTTTTT CASSGGETNEKLFF
TRBJ2-1 TRBD2 TRBV7-3 once TGTGCCAGCAGCTTAGCGGGGGTCTACAATGAGCAGTTCTTC CASSLAGVYNEQFF
TRBJ1-1 . TRBV2 . TGTGCCAGCAACATCCAAACCAGTGGCAGGGGAGCTCTAGGAGCTTTCTTT CASNIQTSGRGALGAFF
TRBJ1-2 . TRBV6-4 . TGTGCCAGCACTCCGGGACCCTCGTATGGGGGCTACACCTTC CASTPGPSYGGYTF
TRBJ2-7 TRBD2 TRBV13 . TGTGCCAGCAGCTTAATGGCGGGGGTCTTGTCCTACGAGCAGTACTTC CASSLMAGVLSYEQYF
TRBJ1-6 . TRBV19 . TGTGCCAGTGGAGGGCAGAGAAATTCACCCCTCCACTTT CASGGQRNSPLHF
TRBJ1-5 . TRBV5-5 . TGTGCCAGCAGCTTGGTCGGGGCTGGCAATCAGCCCCAGCATTTT CASSLVGAGNQPQHF
TRBJ1-4 . TRBV11-1 few TGTGCCAGCAGCACCCGACCTGAAGGGAAACTGTTTTTT CASSTRPEGKLFF
TRBJ1-1 TRBD1 TRBV7-9 . TGTGCCAGCAGCCCTCTTACCTGGACAGGGGGCATGAACACTGAAGCTTTCTTT CASSPLTWTGGMNTEAFF
TRBJ1-2 . TRBV27 . TGTGCCAGCAGTTTTGTCGGTGGAATCAACTATGGCTACACCTTC CASSFVGGINYGYTF
TRBJ1-3 . TRBV25-1 . TGTGCCAGCAGTGAGCCTATTTCTGGAAACACCATATATTTT CASSEPISGNTIYF
TRBJ1-5 TRBD1 TRBV6-4 . TGTGCCAGCAGTGACTCCGGGACAGCCCAGCCCCAGCATTTT CASSDSGTAQPQHF
TRBJ1-4 . TRBV27 once TGTGCCAGCAGTTTCCTTCGTGGGGGGGAATATGAAAAACTGTTTTTT CASSFLRGGEYEKLFF
TRBJ2-2 TRBD2 TRBV2 once TGTGCCAGCAGAGAGACTAGCGGGGAAACCGGGGAGCTGTTTTTT CASRETSGETGELFF
TRBJ1-2 . TRBV15 . TGTGCCACCAGCAGACCTGGACAGAACTATGGCTACACCTTC CATSRPGQNYGYTF
TRBJ1-1 . TRBV5-1 . TGCGCCAGCAGCTTCCAGGGGTGGAACACTGAAGCTTTCTTT CASSFQGWNTEAFF
TRBJ1-2 TRBD1 TRBV6-5 . TGTGCCAGCAGATCGGACAGGGGAGGAGGCTACACCTTC CASRSDRGGGYTF
TRBJ2-7 . TRBV27 . TGTGCCAGCAGTTTTGGTGAAAGTCGGTACGAGCAGTACTTC CASSFGESRYEQYF
TRBJ1-6 . TRBV7-9 . TGTGCCAGCAGCATCAGGGGACTCGGGAATTCACCCCTCCACTTT CASSIRGLGNSPLHF
TRBJ2-1 TRBD2 TRBV6-2/TRBV6-3 . TGTGCCAGCAGTTACTCGACTAGCCGGGGTGAGCAGTTCTTC CASSYSTSRGEQFF
TRBJ2-2 . TRBV5-6 . TGTGCCAGCAGCCTTCCTGGGGTCGGGGAGCTGTTTTTT CASSLPGVGELFF
TRBJ2-7 . TRBV27 . TGTGCCAGCGCTTTTGGGGGGACGAGATACTCCTACGAGCAGTACTTC CASAFGGTRYSYEQYF
TRBJ2-7 . TRBV18 . TGTGCCAGCTCACCGGGTCAGACCTACGAGCAGTACTTC CASSPGQTYEQYF
TRBJ2-2 TRBD1 TRBV12-5 . TGTGCTAGTGGTGGACAGGGGGTCGCCGGGGAGCTGTTTTTT CASGGQGVAGELFF
TRBJ1-5 . TRBV12-3/TRBV12-4 . TGTGCCAGCAGTTCCGAGACTGGGCCCCAGCATTTT CASSSETGPQHF
TRBJ2-7 TRBD1 TRBV29-1 . TGCAGCGTGAAACCGGACAGGGACCACGAGCAGTACTTC CSVKPDRDHEQYF
TRBJ1-5 TRBD1 TRBV15 . TGTGCCACCAGCAGAGATATCGGACCCCTACAGGACAGGGATCAGCCCCAGCATTTT CATSRDIGPLQDRDQPQHF
TRBJ1-3 . TRBV28 . TGTGCCAGCAGTTTACCAGTTCTAAAAGGAAACACCATATATTTT CASSLPVLKGNTIYF
TRBJ2-1 . TRBV7-2 . TGTGCCAGCAGCGTAGCCCGGACGGATGAGCAGTTCTTC CASSVARTDEQFF
TRBJ2-6 TRBD1 TRBV11-2 . TGTGCCAGCAGCCTAGGACAGGACCTCTTACCGGGGGCCAACGTCCTGACTTTC CASSLGQDLLPGANVLTF
TRBJ2-1 . TRBV28 . TGTGCCAGCAGTTTAGATCATCCAGGAGGGGCGGGCTACAATGAGCAGTTCTTC CASSLDHPGGAGYNEQFF
TRBJ1-5 TRBD1 TRBV19 . TGTGCCAGTAGTTGGGGACAGACCAATCAGCCCCAGCATTTT CASSWGQTNQPQHF
TRBJ1-1 . TRBV2 . TGTGCCAGCAGTCAACAGGGGAACACTGAAGCTTTCTTT CASSQQGNTEAFF
TRBJ2-1 TRBD1 TRBV9 once TGTGCCAGCAGCCCGCGACAGGGGGCAGGGAATGAGCAGTTCTTC CASSPRQGAGNEQFF
TRBJ1-2 TRBD1 TRBV9 . TGTGCCAGCAGCCCAGAAAGGACAGGGAACTATGGCTACACCTTC CASSPERTGNYGYTF
TRBJ1-1 . TRBV7-8 once TGTGCCAGCAGCTTACGGACGGGGACTGAAGCTTTCTTT CASSLRTGTEAFF
TRBJ2-5 . TRBV6-5 . TGTGCCAGCAGATCGGAGGGCCAAGAGACCCAGTACTTC CASRSEGQETQYF
TRBJ1-2 TRBD1 TRBV10-3 once TGTGCCATCAGAAGAGAAGGGGGCTCTAACTATGGCTACACCTTC CAIRREGGSNYGYTF
TRBJ2-1 . TRBV7-9 . TGTGCCAGCAGCCCCTTTGCCTCCTCCTACAATGAGCAGTTCTTC CASSPFASSYNEQFF
TRBJ1-1 . TRBV14 few TGTGCCAGCAGCCAAGCTCAGGGGGAAGCTTTCTTT CASSQAQGEAFF
TRBJ2-2 TRBD1 TRBV7-2 . TGTGCCAGCAGCTTAGGGCCATCCCCGGGACAGGCCTCCACCGGGGAGCTGTTTTTT CASSLGPSPGQASTGELFF
TRBJ2-7 . TRBV28 few TGTGCCAGCAGATCCCGGAGGCAGGGGCTCGCCGAGCAGTACTTC CASRSRRQGLAEQYF
TRBJ2-1 TRBD2 TRBV7-6 . TGTGCCAGCAGCTTAGTACAGCGGGAGGGCGATGAGCAGTTCTTC CASSLVQREGDEQFF
TRBJ1-5 . TRBV7-2 once TGTGCCAGCAGCTTTGTCCGGAATCAGCCCCAGCATTTT CASSFVRNQPQHF
TRBJ2-1 . TRBV27 . TGTGCCAGCCTTCGAACAGGGTCCTACAATGAGCAGTTCTTC CASLRTGSYNEQFF
TRBJ1-6 . TRBV27 . TGTGCCAGCAGTTTACAGGGCACCTATAATTCACCCCTCCACTTT CASSLQGTYNSPLHF
TRBJ2-3 TRBD2 TRBV28 . TGTGCCAGCGCTTTCTGGTGGAATACTAGCGGGGAAACAGATACGCAGTATTTT CASAFWWNTSGETDTQYF
TRBJ2-5 TRBD2 TRBV27 . TGTGCCAGCAGTCCGCTAGCGGGGGGTTCTCAAGAGACCCAGTACTTC CASSPLAGGSQETQYF